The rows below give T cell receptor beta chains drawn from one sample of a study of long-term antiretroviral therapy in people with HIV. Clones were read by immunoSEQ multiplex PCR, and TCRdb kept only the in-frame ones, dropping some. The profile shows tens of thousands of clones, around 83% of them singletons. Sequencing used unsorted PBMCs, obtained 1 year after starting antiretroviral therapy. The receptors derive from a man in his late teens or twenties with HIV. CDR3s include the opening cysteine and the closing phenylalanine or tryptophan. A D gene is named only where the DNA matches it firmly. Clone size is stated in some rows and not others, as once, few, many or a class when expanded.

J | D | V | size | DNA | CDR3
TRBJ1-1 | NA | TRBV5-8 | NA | TGTGCCAGCAGCTTGGTAGGAGGGGTAAGGCGTGAAGCTTTCTTT | CASSLVGGVRREAFF
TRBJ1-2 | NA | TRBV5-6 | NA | TGTGCCAGCAGCTTGGAACAGAACAACTATGGCTACACCTTC | CASSLEQNNYGYTF
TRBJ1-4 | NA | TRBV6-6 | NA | TGTGCCAGCAGTCTGGAAGGGCCTGAGGGTGAAAAACTGTTTTTT | CASSLEGPEGEKLFF
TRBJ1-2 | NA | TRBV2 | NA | TGTGCCAGCAGTGGAGGAGGCGATGGCTACACCTTC | CASSGGGDGYTF
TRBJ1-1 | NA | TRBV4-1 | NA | TGCGCCAGCAGCCAAGGACGGGCGACGGCGAACACTGAAGCTTTCTTT | CASSQGRATANTEAFF
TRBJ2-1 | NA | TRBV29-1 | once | TGCAGCGTTGAAGTTTGGGACAAGAACAATGAGCAGTTCTTC | CSVEVWDKNNEQFF
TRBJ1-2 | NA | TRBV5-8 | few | TGTGCCAGTCCCGAAGGGAGGGACTATGGCTACACCTTC | CASPEGRDYGYTF
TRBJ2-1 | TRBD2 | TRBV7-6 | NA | TGTGCCAGCAGCTCGGAGCGGGGGGACTACAATGAGCAGTTCTTC | CASSSERGDYNEQFF
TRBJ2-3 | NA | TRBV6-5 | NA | TGTGCCAGCAGGATAACAGGGTATAGCACAGATACGCAGTATTTT | CASRITGYSTDTQYF
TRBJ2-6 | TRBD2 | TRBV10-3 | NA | TGTGCCAGCGGGACTAGCGGGCCCACTACATCTGGGGCCAACGTCCTGACTTTC | CASGTSGPTTSGANVLTF
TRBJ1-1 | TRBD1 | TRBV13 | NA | TGTGCCAGCAGCTTAGGCACAGGGGGCGCAAGAACTGAAGCTTTCTTT | CASSLGTGGARTEAFF
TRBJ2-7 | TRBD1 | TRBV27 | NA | TGTGCCAGCAGTTCCACCGGGACAGGGGTCCCTTACGAGCAGTACTTC | CASSSTGTGVPYEQYF
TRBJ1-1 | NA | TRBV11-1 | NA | TGTGCCAGCAGCTTATCTTTCGTGGGCAGGACTGAAGCTTTCTTT | CASSLSFVGRTEAFF
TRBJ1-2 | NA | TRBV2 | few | TGTGCCAGCAGAGGACAGTCTACTAACTATGGCTACACCTTC | CASRGQSTNYGYTF
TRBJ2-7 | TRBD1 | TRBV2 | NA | TGTGCCAGCAGTACCGGGACAGGGAGCTACGAGCAGTACTTC | CASSTGTGSYEQYF
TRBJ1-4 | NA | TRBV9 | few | TGTGCCAGCAGCCCCGAGGGGGTAATCGGCGAAAAACTGTTTTTT | CASSPEGVIGEKLFF
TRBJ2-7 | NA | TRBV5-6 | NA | TGTGCCAGCAGCCCCCTGGGCGACCTTTACGAGCAGTACTTC | CASSPLGDLYEQYF
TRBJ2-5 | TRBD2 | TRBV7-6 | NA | TGTGCCAGCAGCAGAAAGACCAGCGGGAGGGAGACCCAGTACTTC | CASSRKTSGRETQYF
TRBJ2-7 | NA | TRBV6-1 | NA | TGTGCCAGCAGTGAACAACCCTACGAGCAGTACTTC | CASSEQPYEQYF
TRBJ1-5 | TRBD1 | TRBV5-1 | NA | TGCGCCAGCAGCACAGGGGCGGGCAATCAGCCCCAGCATTTT | CASSTGAGNQPQHF
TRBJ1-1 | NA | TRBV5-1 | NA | TGCGCCAGCAGCTCCAGGGTGTTCGACACTGAAGCTTTCTTT | CASSSRVFDTEAFF
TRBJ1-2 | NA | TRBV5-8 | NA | TGTGCCAGCAGCTTGGTGTCGCAGGGCACTTTTAACTATGGCTACACCTTC | CASSLVSQGTFNYGYTF
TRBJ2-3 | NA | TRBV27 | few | TGTGCCAGCAGTTCCATTGGGCAGGGAGGCGATACGCAGTATTTT | CASSSIGQGGDTQYF
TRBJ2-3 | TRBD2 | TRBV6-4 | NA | TGTGCCAGCAGCCTAGAATGGGGCGGGGGGCCCGGAGATACGCAGTATTTT | CASSLEWGGGPGDTQYF
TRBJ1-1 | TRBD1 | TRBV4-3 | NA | TGCGCCAGCAGCCAAGACGGACAGGGTGACACTGAAGCTTTCTTT | CASSQDGQGDTEAFF
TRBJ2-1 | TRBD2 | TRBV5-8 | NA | TGTGCCAGCAGCTTGCGGGACGGAAATAGCGGGGGTTACACCTACAATGAGCAGTTCTTC | CASSLRDGNSGGYTYNEQFF
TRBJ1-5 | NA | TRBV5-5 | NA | TGTGCCAGCAGCCCCACAGGGAACTCCAATCAGCCCCAGCATTTT | CASSPTGNSNQPQHF
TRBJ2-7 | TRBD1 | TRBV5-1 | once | TGCGCCAGCAGCTGGAGGGACAGGGCCTCCTACGAGCAGTACTTC | CASSWRDRASYEQYF
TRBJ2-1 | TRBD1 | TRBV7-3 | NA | TGTGCCAGCAGCTTTACAGGGGTGTCTGAGCAGTTCTTC | CASSFTGVSEQFF
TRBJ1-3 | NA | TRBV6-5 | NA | TGTGCCACCCACCAAAGGGACACCATATATTTT | CATHQRDTIYF
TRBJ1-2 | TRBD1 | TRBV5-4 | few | TGTGCCAGCAGCACGGTGGGACAGATCTATGGCTACACCTTC | CASSTVGQIYGYTF
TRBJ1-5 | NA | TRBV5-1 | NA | TGCGCCAGCAGCTTGACAGGGCTGCAGCCCCAGCATTTT | CASSLTGLQPQHF
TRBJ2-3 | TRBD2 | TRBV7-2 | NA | TGTGCCAGCAGCTTTGGACTAGCGGGAGCCACAGATACGCAGTATTTT | CASSFGLAGATDTQYF
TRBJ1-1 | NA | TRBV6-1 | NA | TGTGCCAGCAGTGAGACACCAAACACTGAAGCTTTCTTT | CASSETPNTEAFF
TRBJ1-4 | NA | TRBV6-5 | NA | TGTGCCAGCAGTGGGACACCAACTAATGAAAAACTGTTTTTT | CASSGTPTNEKLFF
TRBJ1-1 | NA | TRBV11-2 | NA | TGTGCCAGCAGCCCGACCGGGACAACGAACACTGAAGCTTTCTTT | CASSPTGTTNTEAFF
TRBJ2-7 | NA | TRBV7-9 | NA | TGTGCCAGCAGCTTAACCGGGGACAAAGAGTACTTC | CASSLTGDKEYF
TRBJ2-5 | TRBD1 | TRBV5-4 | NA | TGTGCCAGCAGCTTACAGGGGGAGACCCAGTACTTC | CASSLQGETQYF
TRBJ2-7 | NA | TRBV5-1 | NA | TGCGCCAGCAGCACGGGGATCGGGACACCACCCTACGAGCAGTACTTC | CASSTGIGTPPYEQYF